These 18 T cell receptor beta chains came from one sample sequenced in a study of shared clonotypes between healthy human individuals. Sequencing was performed with immunoSEQ multiplex PCR; in TCRdb, only in-frame clones are kept and a portion is missing. The sample includes about half a million clones, around 80% of them seen just once. The sequenced sample consisted of PBMCs. These receptors all stem from a woman aged 40 to 55 in good health. Some clones in this sample may be carry-over from other donors' samples.

CDR3 sequence: CASSAGGIINEQFF. Here the CDR3 DNA reads TGTGCCAGCAGCGCTGGAGGGATTATCAATGAGCAGTTCTTC. This chain connects TRBV7-3 to TRBJ2-1; D may be TRBD2 (6 bases). The length of the CDR3 is 14 residues. The V and J ends lost 5 bases and 6 bases respectively, with 14 bases between them. The germline V gene encodes CDR1 SGHTA and CDR2 FQGTGA.

This rearrangement joins TRBV6-6 to TRBJ2-3; the D is unclear. Per germline, CDR1 MNHNY and CDR2 SVGAGI (reference sequence). V was shortened by 10 bases and J by 2 bases, with 7 bases between the two germline ends. The CDR3 covers 11 residues. In DNA, the CDR3 is TGTGCCACCACTTACACAGATACGCAGTATTTT. Translation gives CATTYTDTQYF.

The sample holds a few counts of this clone. This chain links TRBV10-3 with TRBJ2-5; D may match TRBD1 or TRBD2 (5 bases each). The J call may be incorrect, as the DNA end agrees better with TRBJ2-7. From germline, CDR1 is ENHRY and CDR2 SYGVKD. There are 15 residues in the CDR3. The CDR3 sequence: CAISDWDASSYEQYF. In nucleotides, the CDR3 is TGTGCCATCAGTGACTGGGACGCTAGCTCCTACGAGCAGTACTTC.

This clone showed up just a few times. The V and J genes are TRBV5-1 and TRBJ2-1, with 10 bases matching TRBD1. The J segment lost 9 bases and the V segment lost 2 bases, leaving 8 bases of the junction unmatched. The CDR3 has 15 residues. CDR1 SGHRS and CDR2 YFSETQ come from the germline V gene. The CDR3 DNA sequence: TGCGCCAGCAGCTTCCGGGACAGGGGTAAGACTGAGCAGTTCTTC. Its protein is CASSFRDRGKTEQFF.

The chain carries TRBV5-4 and TRBJ1-4, with D maybe TRBD1 (5 bases). The CDR3 covers 14 residues. V lost 4 bases and J 2 bases, leaving 9 bases between the germline ends. Germline V gene sequence: CDR1 SGHNT, CDR2 YYREEE (reference sequence). The CDR3 spells CASSQGSTNEKLFF. The CDR3 nucleotides are TGTGCCAGCAGCCAGGGTTCGACTAATGAAAAACTGTTTTTT.

This chain joins TRBV5-4 and TRBJ1-4; 8 bases match TRBD1. With V trimmed by 5 bases and J by 11 bases, 5 bases remained unmatched. This CDR3 has 12 amino acids. Germline assignment: CDR1 SGHNT and CDR2 YYREEE (reference sequence). CDR3 loop: CASSSDREKLFF. The CDR3 DNA reads TGTGCCAGCAGTTCGGACAGGGAGAAACTGTTTTTT.

The rearrangement joins TRBV27 to TRBJ2-1; no clear D gene. V lost 6 bases to trimming and J lost 6 bases, with 12 bases between them. This CDR3 has 13 residues. CDR1 MNHEY and CDR2 SMNVEV come from the germline V gene (reference sequence). This CDR3 reads CASSAEALNEQFF. Written as DNA, the CDR3 is TGTGCCAGCAGCGCGGAAGCCCTCAATGAGCAGTTCTTC.

The V gene is TRBV9, the J gene TRBJ1-3; D may be TRBD1 (6 bases). CDR3 length: 16 residues. Trimming took 0 bases from V and 3 from J, leaving 13 bases between them. Per the germline V gene, CDR1 is SGDLS and CDR2 is YYNGEE. The CDR3 loop reads CASSVGGQESGNTIYF. CDR3 DNA: TGTGCCAGCAGCGTAGGGGGGCAGGAGAGTGGAAACACCATATATTTT.

V and J are TRBV30 and TRBJ2-6; D is perhaps TRBD1 or TRBD2 (6 bases each). With 8 bases removed from V and 0 bases from J, the gap between germline ends came to 11 bases. CDR3 size: 14 residues. CDR1 and CDR2 (germline): GTSNPN, SVGIG (reference sequence). This CDR3 reads CAGGPDSGANVLTF. The CDR3 DNA follows: TGTGCCGGGGGGCCGGACTCTGGGGCCAACGTCCTGACTTTC.

The rearrangement uses TRBV7-2 and TRBJ2-7, with a weak D call TRBD2 (5 bases). The CDR3 consists of 13 residues. Germline V gene lookup returns CDR1 SGHTA and CDR2 FQGNSA. Trimming removed 5 bases from V and 5 bases from J, with 13 bases in between. CDR3 protein: CASSPGMVHEQYF. CDR3 in DNA: TGTGCCAGCAGCCCCGGGATGGTCCACGAGCAGTACTTC.

The chain recombines TRBV19 with TRBJ1-5, with D hard to call. The V and J ends lost 0 bases and 4 bases respectively, with 7 bases between them. The CDR3 is made up of 14 amino acids. In germline, CDR1 is LNHDA, CDR2 SQIVND (reference sequence). CDR3 coding DNA: TGTGCCAGTAGTATAGATAGCAGGAATCAGCCCCAGCATTTT. It translates to CASSIDSRNQPQHF.

This sequence joins TRBV6-6 and TRBJ1-5, with D possibly being TRBD1 (5 bases). V lost 6 bases and J 0 bases, leaving 9 bases between the germline ends. The CDR3 runs to 14 residues. Germline V lookup: CDR1 MNHNY, CDR2 SVGAGI (reference sequence). The CDR3 sequence is CASSRDYSNQPQHF. In DNA form, the CDR3 reads TGTGCCAGCAGCCGGGACTATAGCAATCAGCCCCAGCATTTT.

The chain employs TRBV9 and TRBJ2-3; D is possibly TRBD1 (5 bases). Germline CDR1 is SGDLS and CDR2 is YYNGEE. The V gene lost 1 base and the J gene lost 2 bases, with 11 bases spanning the gap. The CDR3 covers 15 residues. DNA of the CDR3: TGTGCCAGCAGCGTATGGTCAGGGCACACAGATACGCAGTATTTT. Translated: CASSVWSGHTDTQYF.

V and J are TRBV7-9 and TRBJ2-7, with D unresolved. Germline V gene data show CDR1 as SEHNR and CDR2 as FQNEAQ (reference sequence). This CDR3 has 15 residues. V gave up 5 bases and J gave up 5 bases, with 19 bases separating them. The CDR3 region is CASSTEGSYPNEQYF. For the CDR3, the DNA is TGTGCCAGCAGCACCGAAGGGTCTTACCCCAACGAGCAGTACTTC.

This clone was seen a single time. V usage is TRBV10-2 and J usage is TRBJ1-5; D is uncertain. Germline V gene lookup returns CDR1 WSHSY and CDR2 SAAADI. V dropped 0 bases and J dropped 5 bases, with 5 bases sitting between them. The CDR3 has 13 residues. In DNA form, the CDR3 reads TGCGCCAGCAGTGAGTCGTCATATCAGCCCCAGCATTTT. Amino acid sequence: CASSESSYQPQHF.

The V gene is TRBV7-3, the J gene TRBJ2-1; possible D gene TRBD2, 6 bases. The CDR3 spans 12 residues. Trimming took off 5 bases at V and 9 bases at J, with 11 bases between the two ends. From germline, CDR1 is SGHTA and CDR2 FQGTGA. The CDR3 nucleotides read TGTGCCAGCAGCCTTAGCGGCGTTGAGCAGTTCTTC. Translation gives CASSLSGVEQFF.

With respect to this clone: One junction end does not reproduce the germline sequence, and a read error may be involved. The same CDR3 arises from other DNA sequences in this sample as well. The chain carries TRBV6-5 and TRBJ2-7; 10 bases match TRBD1. This CDR3 region has 15 residues. From germline, CDR1 is MNHEY and CDR2 SVGAGI. CDR3 region: CASSYMTGGRDEQYF. The CDR3 DNA reads as TGTGCCAGCAGTTACATGACAGGGGGCCGGGACGAGCAATACTTC.

The chain employs TRBV7-9 and TRBJ2-1; a weak D match, TRBD2 (6 bases). Germline loops: CDR1 SEHNR, CDR2 FQNEAQ (reference sequence). With 6 bases removed from V and 0 bases from J, the gap between germline ends came to 12 bases. The CDR3 is 15 amino acids. CDR3: CASSKETSSYNEQFF. As DNA, the CDR3 is TGTGCCAGCAGTAAGGAGACTAGCTCCTACAATGAGCAGTTCTTC. Full variable domain (remainder filled in from reference TRBV7-9 and TRBJ2-1): DTGVSQNPRHKITKRGQNVTFRCDPISEHNRLYWYRQTLGQGPEFLTYFQNEAQLEKSRLLSDRFSAERPKGSFSTLEIQRTEQGDSAMYLCASSKETSSYNEQFFGPGTRLTVL.